The rows below give T cell receptor beta chains drawn from one sample of a study of blood T cell repertoires in COVID-19. Clones were read by immunoSEQ multiplex PCR, and TCRdb kept only the in-frame ones, dropping some. Here the sample spans 70,000 to 95,000 clones, almost 85% being singletons. The sample comprised peripheral blood. The receptor source for this set is a human donor in a cohort sampled during active COVID-19. Each CDR3 is given with its conserved first and last residue. The D gene is left open where the match is weak. Size is omitted from some rows. Given values are once, few, many or a class for expanded clones.

D	V	size	J	CDR3
TRBD2	TRBV20-1	-	TRBJ2-3	CSASARGGRRLTDTQYF
-	TRBV3-1/TRBV3-2	-	TRBJ1-6	CASSRKASVFYNSPLHF
-	TRBV7-3	-	TRBJ2-1	CASSLLRDNEQFF
TRBD1	TRBV28	few	TRBJ1-5	CASNLPGGPNQPQHF
-	TRBV28	few	TRBJ1-3	CASSLGTSSGNTIYF
-	TRBV4-1	-	TRBJ1-6	CASSQETAINSPLHF
-	TRBV6-5	-	TRBJ1-1	CASSSSGVGTEAFF
-	TRBV10-2	-	TRBJ2-7	CASSENPKRGSYEQYF
-	TRBV6-4	once	TRBJ2-1	CASSLTLADEQFF
-	TRBV28	-	TRBJ2-2	CASVREAQNGGELFF
TRBD1	TRBV5-1	-	TRBJ1-5	CASSPGTGVGQPQHF
TRBD1	TRBV4-1	-	TRBJ1-1	CASSQVRGGQGSMNTEAFF
-	TRBV9	few	TRBJ2-2	CASSVLTGELFF
TRBD1	TRBV12-3/TRBV12-4	-	TRBJ1-1	CASRTGYFEAFF
-	TRBV19	-	TRBJ2-2	CASSISGQHTGELFF
-	TRBV3-1/TRBV3-2	-	TRBJ1-5	CASSQEGGAQHF
TRBD1	TRBV11-2	-	TRBJ1-4	CASSWDRGGEKLFF
-	TRBV29-1	-	TRBJ2-7	CSVERRTDLSYEQYF
-	TRBV5-5	once	TRBJ2-2	CASSKPGSQTGELFF
TRBD1	TRBV5-5	-	TRBJ2-3	CASSLASGQGAQDTQYF
TRBD2	TRBV24-1	few	TRBJ2-3	CATSRASGGRDTQYF
-	TRBV7-9	-	TRBJ2-7	CASSFRRAGTYEQYF
-	TRBV28	-	TRBJ2-7	CASRAGSIYEQYF
-	TRBV23-1	-	TRBJ1-5	CASSQSWQGYYSNQPQHF
TRBD2	TRBV4-1	-	TRBJ2-3	CASSQAGSDGGGALDTQYF